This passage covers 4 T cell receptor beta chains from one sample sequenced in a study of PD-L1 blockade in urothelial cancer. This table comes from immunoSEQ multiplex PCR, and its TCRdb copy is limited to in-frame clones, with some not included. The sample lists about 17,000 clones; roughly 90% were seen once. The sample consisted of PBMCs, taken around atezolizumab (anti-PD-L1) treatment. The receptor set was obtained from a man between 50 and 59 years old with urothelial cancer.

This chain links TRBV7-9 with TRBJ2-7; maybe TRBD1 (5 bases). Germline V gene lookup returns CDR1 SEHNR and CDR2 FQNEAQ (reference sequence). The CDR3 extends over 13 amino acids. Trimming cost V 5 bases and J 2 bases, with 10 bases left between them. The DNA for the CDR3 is TGTGCCAGCAGCCCCAGGGAAGCCTACGAGCAGTACTTC. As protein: CASSPREAYEQYF.

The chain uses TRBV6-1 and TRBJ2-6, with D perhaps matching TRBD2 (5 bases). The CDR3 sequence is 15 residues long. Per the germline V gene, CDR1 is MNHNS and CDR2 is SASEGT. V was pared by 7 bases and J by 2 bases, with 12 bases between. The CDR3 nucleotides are TGTGCCAGCAACCCTAAGGGAGCTGGGGCCAACGTCCTGACTTTC. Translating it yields CASNPKGAGANVLTF.

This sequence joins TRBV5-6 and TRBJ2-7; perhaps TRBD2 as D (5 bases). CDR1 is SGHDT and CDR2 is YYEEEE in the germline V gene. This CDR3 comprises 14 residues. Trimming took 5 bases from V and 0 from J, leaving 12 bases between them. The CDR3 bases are TGTGCCAGCAGGCAGGTGGGGAGCTCCTACGAGCAGTACTTC. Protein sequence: CASRQVGSSYEQYF. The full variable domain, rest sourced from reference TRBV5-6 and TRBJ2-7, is DAGVTQSPTHLIKTRGQQVTLRCSPKSGHDTVSWYQQALGQGPQFIFQYYEEEERQRGNFPDRFSGHQFPNYSSELNVNALLLGDSALYLCASRQVGSSYEQYFGPGTRLTVT.

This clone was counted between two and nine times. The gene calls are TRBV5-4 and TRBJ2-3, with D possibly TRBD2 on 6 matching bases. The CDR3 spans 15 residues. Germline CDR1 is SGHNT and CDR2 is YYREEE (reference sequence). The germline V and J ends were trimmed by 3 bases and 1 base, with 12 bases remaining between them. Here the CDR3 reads CASSSGDRRTDTQYF. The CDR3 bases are TGTGCCAGCAGCTCGGGGGACCGTCGCACAGATACGCAGTATTTT.